This is a list of T cell receptor beta chains from one sample in a study of blood T cell repertoires in COVID-19. Produced via immunoSEQ multiplex PCR; TCRdb's table is partial and in-frame only. The sample includes roughly 150,000 clones, 70% to 90% of them seen just once. The sequenced sample consisted of peripheral blood. Every receptor here comes from an elderly woman with acute or convalescent COVID-19. The CDR3 runs from the conserved cysteine through the conserved F or W. D genes are given only for firm matches. Size is omitted from some rows. Given values are once, few, many or a class for expanded clones.

d_call	v_call	j_call	clone_size	cdr3_nt	cdr3_aa
.	TRBV19	TRBJ1-1	once	TGTGCCAGTAGTATCGGAGGGTCTGAAGCTTTCTTT	CASSIGGSEAFF
TRBD1	TRBV10-3	TRBJ2-7	.	TGTGCCATCAGGGAACAGGGGTCCCATCCATACTTC	CAIREQGSHPYF
TRBD1	TRBV5-1	TRBJ2-7	.	TGCGCCAGCAGCTACCGGGACAGGGCCCACGAGCAGTACTTC	CASSYRDRAHEQYF
.	TRBV10-3	TRBJ1-2	once	TGTGCCATCAGTGATCGGTCGGGTAACTATGGCTACACCTTC	CAISDRSGNYGYTF
.	TRBV4-1	TRBJ1-3	.	TGCGCCAGCAGCCAAGAATTGTGGACACTATTTTCCTCTGGAAACACCATATATTTT	CASSQELWTLFSSGNTIYF
.	TRBV7-8	TRBJ2-7	.	TGTGCCAGCAGCTTATTCGTCGGTGCCTACGAGCAGTACTTC	CASSLFVGAYEQYF
TRBD2	TRBV6-5	TRBJ2-1	once	TGTGCCAGCAGCCCCCGCCTAGCGGGGGGCAATGAGCAGTTCTTC	CASSPRLAGGNEQFF
.	TRBV7-8	TRBJ2-3	once	TGTGCCAGCAGCTTTCAGGGATCAGATACGCAGTATTTT	CASSFQGSDTQYF
TRBD2	TRBV10-3	TRBJ2-5	.	TGTGCCACCAGCCCTGGGACTAGCGGGGGGCTAGAGACCCAGTACTTC	CATSPGTSGGLETQYF
.	TRBV28	TRBJ1-5	.	TGTGCCAGCAGTTTAAAAGGGGGGGCGCTTGGCAATCAGCCCCAGCATTTT	CASSLKGGALGNQPQHF
.	TRBV27	TRBJ2-2	.	TGTGCCAGCCTGAGTGGAGGGTCCGCCGGGGAGCTGTTTTTT	CASLSGGSAGELFF
.	TRBV19	TRBJ1-2	.	TGTGCCAGTAGTATAGTACTGAACTATGGCTACACCTTC	CASSIVLNYGYTF
TRBD1	TRBV5-4	TRBJ2-7	.	TGTGCCAGCAGCTTTAAACAGGGGGCGCGAGAGCAGTACTTC	CASSFKQGAREQYF
.	TRBV19	TRBJ1-5	.	TGTGCCAGTAGTATGTGGGCTCAGCCCCAGCATTTT	CASSMWAQPQHF
.	TRBV7-9	TRBJ1-2	.	TGTGCCAGCAGCTTCGGCGCGGGGAGGGGAAGCGGTGGCTACACCTTC	CASSFGAGRGSGGYTF
.	TRBV6-6	TRBJ1-1	.	TGTGCCAGCAGCCCCCAGGGGAACACTGAAGCTTTCTTT	CASSPQGNTEAFF
TRBD1	TRBV28	TRBJ1-2	.	TGTGCCAGCAGTTTCTCAGGGGGCGGGGGCTATGGCTACACCTTC	CASSFSGGGGYGYTF
.	TRBV10-3	TRBJ1-1	once	TGTGCCATCAGTGAGGACAGGGAAGCTTTCTTT	CAISEDREAFF
.	TRBV30	TRBJ1-5	.	TGTGCCTGGAGCCCACATAGCAATCAGCCCCAGCATTTT	CAWSPHSNQPQHF
TRBD1	TRBV10-3	TRBJ1-1	.	TGTGCCATCAGGGGGACAGTGGACACTGAAGCTTTCTTT	CAIRGTVDTEAFF